This T cell receptor beta chain appears in the sequencing data of a study of OX40 agonist ivuxolimab in advanced cancers. Whole-study context: Cancers in dose escalation were hepatocellular, melanoma, renal cell and head and neck. Checkpoint inhibitors had been given previously to roughly 40% of patients.

As for this clone: What it binds is not known.

Broader study findings: Normalized T-cell clonal expansion was also low in a subset of nonresponders.

Autoimmune disease history or systemic immunosuppression led to patients being barred. TCRdb's table, derived via immunoSEQ multiplex PCR, lists solely in-frame clones and lacks some. The table shows about 76,000 clones, with about 87% occurring only once. CDR3 length equals 15 residues. The V end lost 7 bases, the J end lost 0 bases, and 15 bases lay between the germline ends. Germline CDR1 and CDR2: SGHTA and FQGNSA. The chain links TRBV7-2 to TRBJ1-1; D is unresolved. The source is an adult with an advanced solid tumor such as melanoma, head and neck, liver or kidney cancer. Sample: CD4+ or CD8+ T cells sorted from blood, taken in a trial of the OX40 agonist ivuxolimab. The CDR3 bases are TGTGCCAGCAAATTGGTCGGGGTCATGAACACTGAAGCTTTCTTT. Protein product: CASKLVGVMNTEAFF.